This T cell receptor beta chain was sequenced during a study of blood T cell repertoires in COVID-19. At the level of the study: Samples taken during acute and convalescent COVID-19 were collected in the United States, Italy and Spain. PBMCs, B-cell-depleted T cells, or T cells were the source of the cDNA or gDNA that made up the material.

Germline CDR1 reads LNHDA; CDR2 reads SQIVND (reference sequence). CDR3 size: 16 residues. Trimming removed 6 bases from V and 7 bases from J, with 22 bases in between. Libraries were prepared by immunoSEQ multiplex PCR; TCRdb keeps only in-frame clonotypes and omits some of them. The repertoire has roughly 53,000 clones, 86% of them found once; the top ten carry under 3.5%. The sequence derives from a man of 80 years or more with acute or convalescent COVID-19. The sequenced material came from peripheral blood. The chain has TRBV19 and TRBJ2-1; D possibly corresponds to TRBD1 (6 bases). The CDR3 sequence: CASSPQGQATSNEQFF. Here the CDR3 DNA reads TGTGCCAGTAGCCCTCAGGGGCAGGCTACGAGTAATGAGCAGTTCTTC.